This TCR beta chain was sequenced for a study of radiotherapy plus CTLA-4 blockade in lung cancer. Clones were read by immunoSEQ multiplex PCR, and TCRdb kept only the in-frame ones, dropping some. The sample consists of about 77,000 clones, under 75% of them appearing once. The ends were cut back, 0 bases at V and 6 bases at J, with 7 bases in the middle. This CDR3 is 13 amino acids long. Germline V gene lookup returns CDR1 SGHRS and CDR2 YFSETQ. The gene calls are TRBV5-1 and TRBJ2-4; D call uncertain. The sequenced sample was peripheral blood, obtained from a patient treated with radiotherapy plus ipilimumab. This clonotype was sampled from a human donor with non-small cell lung cancer whose response to radiotherapy plus ipilimumab could not be evaluated. CDR3 residues: CASSLGHRNIQYF. The CDR3 nucleotides read TGCGCCAGCAGCTTGGGGCACAGAAACATTCAGTACTTC. Full variable domain (rest looked up from reference TRBV5-1 and TRBJ2-4): KAGVTQTPRYLIKTRGQQVTLSCSPISGHRSVSWYQQTPGQGLQFLFEYFSETQRNKGNFPGRFSGRQFSNSRSEMNVSTLELGDSALYLCASSLGHRNIQYFGAGTRLSVL.